The present T cell receptor beta chain was sequenced within a study of blood T cell repertoires in COVID-19. TCRdb's table, derived via immunoSEQ multiplex PCR, lists solely in-frame clones and lacks some. Here the sample spans more than 250,000 clones, approximately 86% being singletons. V was cut by 2 bases and J by 2 bases, with 15 bases left in between. The CDR3 length is 15 residues. The germline gives CDR1 GTSNPN, CDR2 SVGIG (reference sequence). This sequence was found in a woman aged 18-29 years who had recovered from COVID-19. J is TRBJ1-1 and V is TRBV30, with a possible D match to TRBD1 (6 bases). The sample was PBMCs or T cells enriched from blood (not recorded which). The CDR3 loop is CAWSRQGSLNTEAFF. The CDR3 nucleotides read TGTGCCTGGAGTCGGCAGGGGAGTCTTAACACTGAAGCTTTCTTT.